This T cell receptor (beta chain) was sequenced for a study of blood T cells in healthy people across ages (dated by TCRdb to between 2015 and 2016). The study in broad terms: In model experiments, roughly one uniquely barcoded TCR beta cDNA molecule per two T cells was captured by template switching. Using deep sequencing normalized with unique cDNA molecular identifiers, the study measured how TCR beta repertoire diversity changes with age. Donors were grouped into four age groups: young (average 16 years), middle-aged (approximately 41), aged (about 59) and long-lived (about 89). To avoid experimental bias, donors of different ages were randomly spread across the sequencing lanes. Using the same blood draw, the study looked at two additional independent replicas of 1 million unique cDNA reads for two donors, one aged 18 to 30 and the other aged 80 or older.

Broader findings and caveats from the paper: The long-lived group showed more naive CD4+ T cells, fewer expanded clones and increased TCR diversity than the aged group, suggesting age selection. The CMV infection status of donors was not known, potentially confounding age-related changes in expanded clonotypes. Estimates of total diversity based on one million sequenced T cells were considered lower bounds and underestimates. Since profiling was done on bulk unsorted PBMCs, naive and antigen-experienced compartments could not be conclusively compared. Observed TCR beta diversity per million T cells fell roughly linearly with age, and a significant reduction was already apparent by age around 40. There was a strong correlation between observed TCR beta diversity and the percentage of naive T cells measured by flow cytometry.

Systemically healthy Caucasian individuals from Russia, 35 to 50 in total and aged about 6 to 90 years, were included as donors. Around 10 milliliters of peripheral blood were collected from each donor into EDTA-treated Vacutainer tubes. Ficoll-Paque density-gradient centrifugation was used to isolate PBMCs, with at least 7 million obtained per sample. Trizol reagent was used to extract total RNA from PBMCs, with at least 5.5 micrograms per sample. The percentages of naive CD45RAhigh/CD27high T cells were determined by flow cytometry on a PBMC aliquot from every donor. Many counts were recorded for this clonotype. Its antigen is currently not known. The sample holds no much larger clone one base away, and base qualities are not on file. The CDR3 contains 16 residues, cysteine and phenylalanine counted. Of all the DNA, just the CDR3 is kept, 48 bases in frame from base 1. The V and J ends are trimmed by 1 base and 7 bases, leaving 17 bases between them. Per the germline V gene, SGHTA is the CDR1 and FQGNSA is the CDR2.

The library was prepared using 5' RACE. The instrument given in TCRdb is Illumina HiSeq 2500. The second PCR ran for about 7 to 11 cycles and used a J-beta primer mix along with a sample-barcoded 5' primer. Each TCR beta cDNA molecule received a unique molecular identifier from a template-switch 5' adaptor carrying 12 random nucleotides. Each sample yielded at least 2.5 million CDR3-containing paired-end reads. The Mint cDNA synthesis kit, primed by a TRBC-specific oligonucleotide, was used to synthesize first-strand cDNA from all RNA. Following uracil-DNA glycosylase treatment, all cDNA underwent a first 18-cycle PCR with the universal primers M1SS and BC2_uni_R. In the source study's methods: For normalization, 1 million high-quality reads, each with a distinct molecular identifier, were randomly selected from each sample. Reads sharing molecular identifiers were discarded rather than binned into consensus sequences. MiTCR, run with a Q25 quality threshold and the strictest error-elimination algorithm, handled CDR3 identification, clonotype clustering and error correction. A nonparametric unseen species model using Euler transformation provided a lower-bound estimate of total TCR beta diversity. The public sequencing data were trimmed at Q25 with fastp and processed into clonotypes with MiXCR by TCRdb, which kept only in-frame beta chains. Every entry covers one CDR3 protein and lists the most common genes and DNA from its rows. The V and J calls here are based on TCRdb, not the publication. Within this sample are roughly 1,700,000 distinct CDR3 sequences, with under 30% of them counted one time only. The ten largest clones represent around 7.7% of the sample.

The clonotype originates from a woman younger than 45 in good health. The sequencing sample was made of blood. The V gene is TRBV7-2 and the J gene is TRBJ2-4; the D segment is perhaps TRBD1 or TRBD2, each sharing 6 matched bases. The DNA reads as follows: TGTGCCAGCAGCTTAGAATGGTGGGGGGCAGAGAACATTCAGTACTTC. Its protein reads: CASSLEWWGAENIQYF. Joined to the reference TRBV7-2 and TRBJ2-4 proteins, this CDR3 gives the full variable domain: GAGVSQSPSNKVTEKGKDVELRCDPISGHTALYWYRQSLGQGLEFLIYFQGNSAPDKSGLPSDRFSAERTGGSVSTLTIQRTQQEDSAVYLCASSLEWWGAENIQYFGAGTRLSVL.